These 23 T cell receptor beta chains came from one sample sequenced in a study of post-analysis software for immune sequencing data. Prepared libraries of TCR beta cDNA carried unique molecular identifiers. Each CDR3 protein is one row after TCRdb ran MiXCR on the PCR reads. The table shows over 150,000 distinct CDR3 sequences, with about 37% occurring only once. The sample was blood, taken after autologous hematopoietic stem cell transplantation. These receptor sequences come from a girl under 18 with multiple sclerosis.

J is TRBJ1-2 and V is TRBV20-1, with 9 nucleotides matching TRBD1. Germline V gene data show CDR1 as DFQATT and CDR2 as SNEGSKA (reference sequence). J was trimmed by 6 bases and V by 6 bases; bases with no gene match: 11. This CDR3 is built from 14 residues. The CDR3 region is CSAVGGTGYDGYTF. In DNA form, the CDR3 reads TGCAGTGCCGTGGGGGGGACAGGGTATGATGGCTACACCTTC.

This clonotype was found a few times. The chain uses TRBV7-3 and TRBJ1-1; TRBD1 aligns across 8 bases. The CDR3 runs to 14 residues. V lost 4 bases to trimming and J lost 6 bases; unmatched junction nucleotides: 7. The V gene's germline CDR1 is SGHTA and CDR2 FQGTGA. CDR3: CASSSNRGGSEAFF. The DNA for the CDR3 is TGTGCCAGCAGCTCGAACAGGGGGGGCTCTGAAGCTTTCTTT.

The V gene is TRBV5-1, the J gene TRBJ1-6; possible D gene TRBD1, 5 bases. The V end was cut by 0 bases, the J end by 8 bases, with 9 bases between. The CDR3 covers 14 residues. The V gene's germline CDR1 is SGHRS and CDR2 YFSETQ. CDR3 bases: TGCGCCAGCAGCTTGGCAAAGGGGCATTCACCCCTCCACTTT. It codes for CASSLAKGHSPLHF.

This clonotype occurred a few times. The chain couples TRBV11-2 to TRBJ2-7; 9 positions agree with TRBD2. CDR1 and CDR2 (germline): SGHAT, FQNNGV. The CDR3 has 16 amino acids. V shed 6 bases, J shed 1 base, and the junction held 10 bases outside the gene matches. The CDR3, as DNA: TGTGCCAGCAGTCGGGTTAGTAGCGGGAGTTCCTACGAGCAGTACTTC. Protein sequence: CASSRVSSGSSYEQYF. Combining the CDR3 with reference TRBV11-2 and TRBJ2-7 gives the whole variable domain EAGVAQSPRYKIIEKRQSVAFWCNPISGHATLYWYQQILGQGPKLLIQFQNNGVVDDSQLPKDRFSAERLKGVDSTLKIQPAKLEDSAVYLCASSRVSSGSSYEQYFGPGTRLTVT.

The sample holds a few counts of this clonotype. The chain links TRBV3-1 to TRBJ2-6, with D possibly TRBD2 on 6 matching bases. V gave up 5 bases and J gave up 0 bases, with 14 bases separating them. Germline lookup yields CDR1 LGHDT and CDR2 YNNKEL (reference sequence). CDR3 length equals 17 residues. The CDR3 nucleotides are TGTGCCAGCAGCAAGGGACTTACCCCCTCTGGGGCCAACGTCCTGACTTTC. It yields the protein CASSKGLTPSGANVLTF.

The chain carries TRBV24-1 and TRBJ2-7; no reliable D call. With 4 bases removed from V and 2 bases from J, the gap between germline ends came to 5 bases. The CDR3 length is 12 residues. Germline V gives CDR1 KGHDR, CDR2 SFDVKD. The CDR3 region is CATSDSAYEQYF. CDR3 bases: TGTGCCACCAGTGACAGCGCCTACGAGCAGTACTTC.

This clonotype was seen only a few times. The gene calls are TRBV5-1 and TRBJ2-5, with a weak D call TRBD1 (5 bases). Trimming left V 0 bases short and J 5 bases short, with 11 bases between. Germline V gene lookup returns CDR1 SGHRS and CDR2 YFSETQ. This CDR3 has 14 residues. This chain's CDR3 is CASSLVLGRETQYF. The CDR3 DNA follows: TGCGCCAGCAGCTTGGTACTGGGGCGGGAGACCCAGTACTTC.

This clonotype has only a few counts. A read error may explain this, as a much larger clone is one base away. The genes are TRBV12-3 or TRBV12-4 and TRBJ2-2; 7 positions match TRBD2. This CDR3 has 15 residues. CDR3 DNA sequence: TGTGCCAGCAGTTTTGCGCAGGGAGGGAGTGGGGAGCGGTTTTTT. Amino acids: CASSFAQGGSGERFF.

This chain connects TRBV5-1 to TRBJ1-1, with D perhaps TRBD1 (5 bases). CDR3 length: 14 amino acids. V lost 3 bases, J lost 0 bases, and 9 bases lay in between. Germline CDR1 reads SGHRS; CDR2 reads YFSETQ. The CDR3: CASSWGNMNTEAFF. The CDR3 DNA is TGCGCCAGCAGCTGGGGCAACATGAACACTGAAGCTTTCTTT.

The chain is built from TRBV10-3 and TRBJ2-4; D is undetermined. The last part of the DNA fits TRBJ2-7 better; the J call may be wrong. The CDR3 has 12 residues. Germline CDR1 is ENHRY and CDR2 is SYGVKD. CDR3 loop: CAISTGAYEQYF. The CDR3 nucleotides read TGTGCCATCTCTACTGGGGCCTACGAGCAGTACTTC.

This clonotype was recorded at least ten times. The DNA for the CDR3 is TGCAGCGTTGAAGTTGCTAGCAATCAGCCCCAGCATTTT. Translating it yields CSVEVASNQPQHF. The rearrangement joins TRBV29-1 to TRBJ1-5; no firm D call. Germline V gene data show CDR1 as SQVTM and CDR2 as ANQGSEA. The CDR3 has 13 residues. V gave up 1 base and J gave up 0 bases, with 4 bases separating them.

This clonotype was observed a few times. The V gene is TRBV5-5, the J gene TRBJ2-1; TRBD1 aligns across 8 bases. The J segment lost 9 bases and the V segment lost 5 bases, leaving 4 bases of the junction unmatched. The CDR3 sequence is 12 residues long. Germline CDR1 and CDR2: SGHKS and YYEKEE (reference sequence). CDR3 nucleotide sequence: TGTGCCAGCAGGTCTGACAGGGGTGAGCAGTTCTTC. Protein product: CASRSDRGEQFF.

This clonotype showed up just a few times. CDR3 nucleotides: TGTGCCAGCAGCCTAGGGACTAGCGCCACCGGGGAGCTGTTTTTT. Its protein is CASSLGTSATGELFF. The rearrangement links TRBV12-3 or TRBV12-4 to TRBJ2-2, with 10 nucleotides matching TRBD2. The CDR3 spans 15 residues. The J segment lost 4 bases and the V segment lost 6 bases, leaving 5 bases of the junction unmatched.

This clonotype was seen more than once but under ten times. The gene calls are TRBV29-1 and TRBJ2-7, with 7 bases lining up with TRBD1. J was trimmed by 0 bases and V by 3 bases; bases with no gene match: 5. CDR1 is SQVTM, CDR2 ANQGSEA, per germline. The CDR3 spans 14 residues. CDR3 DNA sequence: TGCAGCGTTGAGATGGGACAGAGCTCCTACGAGCAGTACTTC. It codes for CSVEMGQSSYEQYF.

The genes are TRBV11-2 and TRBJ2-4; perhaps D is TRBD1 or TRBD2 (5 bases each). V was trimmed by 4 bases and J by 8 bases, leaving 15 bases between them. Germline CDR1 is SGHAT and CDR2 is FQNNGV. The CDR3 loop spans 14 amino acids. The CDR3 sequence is CASSSPGRVDIQYF. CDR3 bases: TGTGCCAGCAGCTCTCCGGGACGGGTGGACATTCAGTACTTC.

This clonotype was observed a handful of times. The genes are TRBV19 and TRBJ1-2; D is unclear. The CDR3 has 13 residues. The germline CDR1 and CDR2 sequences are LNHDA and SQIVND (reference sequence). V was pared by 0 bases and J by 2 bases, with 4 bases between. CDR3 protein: CASSIDQNYGYTF. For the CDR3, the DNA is TGTGCCAGTAGTATAGACCAGAACTATGGCTACACCTTC.

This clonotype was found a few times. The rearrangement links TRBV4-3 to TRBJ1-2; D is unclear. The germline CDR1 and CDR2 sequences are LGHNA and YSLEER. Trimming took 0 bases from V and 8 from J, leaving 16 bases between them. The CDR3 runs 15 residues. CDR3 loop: CASSQDRQPLGGYTF. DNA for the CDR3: TGCGCCAGCAGCCAAGATAGGCAGCCCCTAGGGGGCTACACCTTC.

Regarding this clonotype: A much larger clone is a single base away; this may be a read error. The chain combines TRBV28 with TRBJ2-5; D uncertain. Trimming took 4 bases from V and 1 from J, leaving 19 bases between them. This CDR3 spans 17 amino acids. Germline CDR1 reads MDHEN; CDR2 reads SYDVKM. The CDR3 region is CASSSGMSETAQETQYF. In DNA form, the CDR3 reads TGTGCCAGCAGTTCCGGTATGAGCGAGACCGCCCAAGAGACCCAGTACTTC.

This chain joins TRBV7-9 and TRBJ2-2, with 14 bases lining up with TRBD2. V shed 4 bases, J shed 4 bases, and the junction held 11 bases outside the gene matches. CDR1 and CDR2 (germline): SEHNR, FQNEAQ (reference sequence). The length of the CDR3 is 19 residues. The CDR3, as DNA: TGTGCCAGCAGCTACACTGGGACTAGCGGGAGTATTGGCACCGGGGAGCTGTTTTTT. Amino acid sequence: CASSYTGTSGSIGTGELFF.

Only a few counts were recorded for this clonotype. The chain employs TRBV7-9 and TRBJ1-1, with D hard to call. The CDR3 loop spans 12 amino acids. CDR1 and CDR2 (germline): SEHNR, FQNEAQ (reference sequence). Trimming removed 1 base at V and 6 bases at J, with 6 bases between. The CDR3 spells CASSLDVSEAFF. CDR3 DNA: TGTGCCAGCAGCTTAGACGTTTCTGAAGCTTTCTTT.

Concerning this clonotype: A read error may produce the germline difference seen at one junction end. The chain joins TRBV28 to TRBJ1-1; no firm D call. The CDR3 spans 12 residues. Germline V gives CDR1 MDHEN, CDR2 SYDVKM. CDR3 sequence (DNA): TGTACCAGCAGTTTATGGAACACTGAAGCTTTCTTT. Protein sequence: CTSSLWNTEAFF. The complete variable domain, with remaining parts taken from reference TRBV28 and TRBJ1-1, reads DVKVTQSSRYLVKRTGEKVFLECVQDMDHENMFWYRQDPGLGLRLIYFSYDVKMKEKGDIPEGYSVSREKKERFSLILESASTNQTSMYLCTSSLWNTEAFFGQGTRLTVV.

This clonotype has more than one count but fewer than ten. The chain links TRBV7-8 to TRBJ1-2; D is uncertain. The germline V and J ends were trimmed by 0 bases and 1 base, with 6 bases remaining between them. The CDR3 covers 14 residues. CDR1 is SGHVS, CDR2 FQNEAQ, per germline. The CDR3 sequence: CASSLARDNYGYTF. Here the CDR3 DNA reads TGTGCCAGCAGCTTAGCGCGGGATAACTATGGCTACACCTTC.

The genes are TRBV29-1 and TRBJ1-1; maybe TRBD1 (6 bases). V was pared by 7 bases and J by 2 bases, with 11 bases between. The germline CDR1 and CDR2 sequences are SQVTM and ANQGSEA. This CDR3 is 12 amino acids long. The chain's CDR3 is CSGRTANTEAFF. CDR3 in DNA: TGCAGCGGCCGGACAGCCAACACTGAAGCTTTCTTT.